The TCR beta chain described here comes from a study of shared clonotypes between healthy human individuals. V lost 5 bases to trimming and J lost 7 bases, with 15 bases between them. This CDR3 region has 14 residues. Per the germline V gene, CDR1 is SGHVS and CDR2 is FQNEAQ. The repertoire was sequenced with immunoSEQ multiplex PCR; TCRdb's copy has only in-frame clones and lacks some. The sample has approximately 2,000,000 clones; 80% to 95% are singletons. Naive CD8 cells were CD45RO-negative, positively selected for CCR7, excluding terminally differentiated effector memory CD45RA+ cells. Donors had no recently reported acute infections or vaccinations and were HIV-negative.

The TCR comes from a man between 18 and 35 years old in good health. Some clones in this sample may be carry-over from other donors' samples. The sequenced material came from naive CD8+ T cells from PBMCs. The gene calls are TRBV7-8 and TRBJ1-5; D not certain. The CDR3 DNA follows: TGTGCCAGCAGCAATATGCGACCGAACCAGCCCCAGCATTTT. This gives the protein CASSNMRPNQPQHF.